The TCR beta chain under discussion was sequenced for a study of T cell changes during pregnancy in multiple sclerosis. Data came from immunoSEQ multiplex PCR; TCRdb stores just in-frame clones and leaves some out. The sample shows 65,000 to 80,000 clones, over 75% of them seen only once. The CDR3 is 15 amino acids. The germline CDR1 and CDR2 sequences are LGHNT and FRNRAP. V was pared by 1 base and J by 8 bases, with 17 bases between. The sample in question was peripheral blood, obtained in the third trimester of pregnancy. This receptor was taken from a female donor with multiple sclerosis, enrolled in a pregnancy study. This chain uses TRBV12-5 with TRBJ1-2, with a possible D match to TRBD1 (5 bases). The CDR3 DNA reads as TGTGCTAGTGGTTTGGGGTATACAGGCTCAGTCGGCTACACCTTC. Its translation is CASGLGYTGSVGYTF.